Reported below is one T cell receptor (beta chain). These data originate in a study of cytomegalovirus exposure and HLA in healthy donors. The length of the CDR3 is 14 residues. Deletions cut 6 bases from V and 4 bases from J, with 12 bases between. Germline CDR1 is SEHNR and CDR2 is FQNEAQ (reference sequence). PCR involved 60 Vbeta and 13 Jbeta primers. TCRdb's table, derived via immunoSEQ multiplex PCR, lists solely in-frame clones and lacks some. The sample includes 100,000 to 150,000 clones. This TCR was recovered from a middle-aged man in good health and CMV-seronegative. The sequenced material came from PBMCs. This chain links TRBV7-9 with TRBJ1-4; D possibly corresponds to TRBD1 (5 bases). In nucleotides, the CDR3 is TGTGCCAGCAGGGGAGAGGGACTTAATGAAAAACTGTTTTTT. Translation gives CASRGEGLNEKLFF.